The rows below give T cell receptor beta chains drawn from one sample of a study of shared clonotypes between healthy human individuals. Using immunoSEQ multiplex PCR, the repertoire was profiled, and TCRdb retains in-frame clones only, with some absent. This table has roughly 2,300,000 clones, around 90% appearing once. The sequencing input was naive CD4+ T cells from PBMCs. These TCRs come from a man between 18 and 29 years old in good health. Some clones in this sample may be carry-over from other donors' samples. The CDR3 runs from the conserved cysteine through the conserved F or W. Each record gives: CDR3 length, J gene, D gene, V gene, CDR3 protein. The D gene is left open where the match is weak.

16 | TRBJ2-3 | . | TRBV7-8 | CASSLALPGVTDTQYF
13 | . | . | TRBV4-3 | CASSLAITYEQYF
13 | TRBJ1-4 | . | TRBV4-1 | CASSQPLNEKLFF
15 | TRBJ2-2 | TRBD2 | TRBV6-5 | CASTGAGGNTGELFF
17 | TRBJ1-2 | TRBD1 | TRBV28 | CASRGPTGRPHNYGYTF
17 | TRBJ2-2 | TRBD1 | TRBV4-3 | CASSQPSGQGITGELFF
12 | TRBJ2-3 | . | TRBV5-4 | CASSSLTDTQYF
14 | TRBJ2-2 | . | TRBV7-9 | CASSSGLNTGELFF
16 | TRBJ1-2 | . | TRBV27 | CASSLFGQQINYGYTF
15 | TRBJ1-4 | . | TRBV7-9 | CASSLVTVGREKLFF
17 | TRBJ2-1 | TRBD2 | TRBV7-3 | CASSLRGTSGYYNEQFF
15 | TRBJ2-2 | . | TRBV10-1 | CASSETRGGGGELFF
15 | TRBJ1-2 | TRBD1 | TRBV11-2 | CASSATGTGYYGYTF
16 | TRBJ2-1 | TRBD2 | TRBV5-4 | CASKTRELAEGNEQFF
14 | TRBJ1-5 | . | TRBV18 | CASSPPGGNQPQHF
14 | TRBJ1-4 | . | TRBV5-1 | CASSLVQGVEKLFF
14 | TRBJ2-7 | TRBD1 | TRBV10-3 | CATGGQGALREQYF
16 | TRBJ1-2 | . | TRBV28 | CASSRSRFEVDYGYTF
13 | TRBJ1-2 | . | TRBV6-5 | CASRDRREVGYTF
12 | TRBJ2-7 | . | TRBV2 | CASKEGSLRQYF
16 | TRBJ2-1 | TRBD1 | TRBV18 | CASSPPSGGVYNEQFF
12 | TRBJ1-2 | . | TRBV29-1 | CRVEGGIHGYTF
16 | TRBJ2-5 | . | TRBV27 | CASSIRGPLQGETQYF
14 | TRBJ2-1 | . | TRBV6-1 | CASSETRSYNEQFF
15 | TRBJ2-5 | . | TRBV28 | CASSVLREMWETQYF
16 | TRBJ1-2 | . | TRBV18 | CASSPSPAGAGYGYTF
15 | TRBJ2-1 | TRBD1 | TRBV18 | CASSLRTGSYNEQFF
16 | TRBJ2-5 | . | TRBV5-4 | CASSPGQGGGTKTQYF
13 | TRBJ2-2 | TRBD1 | TRBV6-5 | CASRQGATGELFF
17 | TRBJ2-1 | TRBD2 | TRBV5-1 | CASSSPGLAGGSYEQFF
13 | TRBJ1-1 | . | TRBV6-5 | CASRPGENTEAFF